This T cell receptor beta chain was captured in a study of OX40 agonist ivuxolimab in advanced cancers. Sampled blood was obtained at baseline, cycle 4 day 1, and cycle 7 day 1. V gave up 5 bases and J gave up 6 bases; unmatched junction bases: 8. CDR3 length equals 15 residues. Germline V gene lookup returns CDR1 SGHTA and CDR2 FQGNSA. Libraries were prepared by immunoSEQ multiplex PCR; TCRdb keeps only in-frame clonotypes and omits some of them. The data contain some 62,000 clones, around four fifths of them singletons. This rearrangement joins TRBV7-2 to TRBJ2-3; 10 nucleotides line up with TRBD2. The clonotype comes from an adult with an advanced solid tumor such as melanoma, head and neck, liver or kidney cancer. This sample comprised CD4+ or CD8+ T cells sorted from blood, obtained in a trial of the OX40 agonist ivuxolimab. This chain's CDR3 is CASSPGGAGGDTQYF. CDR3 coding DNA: TGTGCCAGCAGCCCCGGGGGAGCGGGAGGGGATACGCAGTATTTT.